One sample yielded the 21 T cell receptor beta chains listed below, sequenced in a study of T cell clonality in common variable immunodeficiency. Assay: immunoSEQ multiplex PCR; the TCRdb copy retains only in-frame clones and omits some. Observed are tens of thousands of clones, no singletons, with the top ten taking about 0.8%. The sample comprised peripheral blood mononuclear cells. The receptors originated from a person aged 18-70 years in good health.

Many counts were recorded for this clone. Sequencing ends 3 residues short of the CDR3 end; the germline J gene provides the rest. Other nucleotide sequences in the sample specify the same CDR3. The rearrangement uses TRBV5-4 and TRBJ2-1; 9 bases are a match to TRBD2. The trim removed 0 bases at V and 5 bases at J, leaving 0 bases unmatched. Germline values: CDR1 SGHNT, CDR2 YYREEE (reference sequence). The CDR3 runs to 14 residues. The CDR3 reads CASSLGLADNEQFF. CDR3 DNA (partial): TGTGCCAGCAGCTTGGGACTAGCGGACAATGAG.

The sample holds a few counts of this clone. Read sequence stops 3 residues before the CDR3 end, and the germline J gene provides the missing end. This rearrangement joins TRBV5-1 to TRBJ1-5; D remains ambiguous. The V gene's germline CDR1 is SGHRS and CDR2 YFSETQ. The CDR3 spans 13 residues. V lost 0 bases to trimming and J lost 4 bases, with 5 bases between them. The CDR3 spells CASSLGVNQPQHF. The DNA read from the CDR3 is TGCGCCAGCAGCTTGGGCGTTAATCAGCCC.

This clone was detected many times. The read halts 3 residues ahead of the CDR3 end, with the missing end drawn from the germline J gene. The chain combines TRBV7-3 with TRBJ2-1; 7 bases line up with TRBD1. The CDR3 is made up of 13 amino acids. The germline CDR1 and CDR2 sequences are SGHTA and FQGTGA. V trimming: 4 bases; J trimming: 7 bases; junction bases outside the gene matches: 4. CDR3: CASSSTGWNEQFF. The sequenced CDR3 bases are TGTGCCAGCAGCTCGACAGGGTGGAATGAG.

CDR3 bases read: TGTGCCAGTAGTGGTCTTAGGGGTACTGAA. The encoded protein is CASSGLRGTE. The entire CDR3 protein reads CASSGLRGTEAFF. V gene TRBV19 combines with J gene TRBJ1-1, with a weak D call TRBD1 (5 bases). The CDR3 extends 3 residues past the end of the read, so its final part is completed from the germline J gene. The CDR3 totals 13 residues. Germline CDR1 is LNHDA and CDR2 is SQIVND (reference sequence). V lost 5 bases to trimming and J lost 5 bases, with 12 bases between them.

Ten or more counts support this clone. The CDR3 end is not reached by the read, which stops 3 residues before it; the germline J gene fills it in. This chain connects TRBV7-9 to TRBJ1-2; 9 nucleotides align to TRBD1. The germline CDR1 and CDR2 sequences are SEHNR and FQNEAQ (reference sequence). This CDR3 is built from 12 residues. CDR3 amino acids: CASRGQGGGYTF. The part of the CDR3 DNA that was read is TGTGCCAGCAGGGGACAGGGTGGCGGC.

This clone was seen at least ten times. The missing CDR3 end, 3 residues past where the read stops, is filled in from the germline J gene. V and J are TRBV12-3 or TRBV12-4 and TRBJ2-7; D possibly corresponds to TRBD1 (6 bases). This CDR3 has 15 residues. The ends were cut back, 3 bases at V and 4 bases at J, with 16 bases in the middle. CDR3 sequence reads: CASSFEAQGRYEQYF. The CDR3 DNA, read in part, is TGTGCCAGCAGTTTTGAGGCACAGGGTCGATACGAG.

The table lists this clone with many counts. The read terminates 3 residues ahead of where the CDR3 ends, so the germline J gene completes it. J is TRBJ2-7 and V is TRBV9, with TRBD1 as a possible D gene (6 bases). The germline CDR1 and CDR2 sequences are SGDLS and YYNGEE. CDR3 size: 15 residues. V gave up 0 bases and J gave up 2 bases, with 12 bases separating them. The sequenced CDR3 bases are TGTGCCAGCAGCGTAGCTTCAGGGGTGACCTACGAG. This codes for CASSVASGVTYE. The whole CDR3 reads CASSVASGVTYEQYF.

This clone was observed at least ten times. At one boundary the junction diverges from the germline segment, which might be a read error. The CDR3 DNA, read in part, is TGCGCCAGCAGCCAAGAGGCTGGGACTAGCTACGAG. Its protein product is CASSQEAGTSYE. The full CDR3 sequence reads CASSQEAGTSYEQYF. The chain links TRBV4-2 to TRBJ2-7; TRBD2 agrees at 8 bases. The CDR3 extends 3 residues past the end of the read, so its final part is completed from the germline J gene. Germline V CDR1 and CDR2: LGHNA, YNFKEQ. The CDR3 totals 15 residues.

This clone was found a few times. The read falls 3 residues short of the CDR3 end, and the missing part is taken from the germline J gene. The rearrangement links TRBV7-2 to TRBJ1-2, with 7 bases fitting TRBD1. The CDR3 is 13 residues long. Germline assignment: CDR1 SGHTA and CDR2 FQGNSA. The chain's CDR3 is CASSDRVPYDYTF. The CDR3 bases that were read are TGTGCCAGCAGCGACAGGGTACCCTACGAC.

At least ten counts were recorded for this clone. Sequencing ends 3 residues short of the CDR3 end; the germline J gene provides the rest. This same CDR3 is encoded by further DNA sequences in the sample. The rearrangement uses TRBV19 and TRBJ2-1, with D hard to call. Trimming pared 3 bases from V and 2 bases from J, leaving 5 bases between. In germline, CDR1 is LNHDA, CDR2 SQIVND (reference sequence). This CDR3 is 13 amino acids long. The covered CDR3 bases are TGTGCCAGTAGTATCAGTACCTACAATGAG. Protein sequence: CASSISTYNE. The entire CDR3 protein reads CASSISTYNEQFF.

This clone was observed many times. The read finishes 3 residues shy of the CDR3 end, and the germline J gene is used to complete it. The genes are TRBV6-2 or TRBV6-3 and TRBJ2-2; D gene ambiguous. V was shortened by 0 bases and J by 1 base, with 6 bases between the two germline ends. The germline V gene encodes CDR1 MNHEY and CDR2 SVGEGT. The CDR3 totals 15 residues. Partial CDR3 DNA: TGTGCCAGCAGTTACTCGCCAGGGAACACCGGGGAG. Protein product: CASSYSPGNTGE. Given in full, the CDR3 is CASSYSPGNTGELFF.

In its sample, this clone was seen many times. The CDR3 end falls 3 residues outside the read, so it is completed with the germline J gene. The rearrangement joins TRBV28 to TRBJ2-5; 12 bases match TRBD2. Germline lookup yields CDR1 MDHEN and CDR2 SYDVKM. The CDR3 loop spans 15 amino acids. Unmatched junction bases numbered 5, after V lost 4 bases and J lost 5 bases. CDR3 residues: CASSSPTSGSETQYF. The sequenced CDR3 bases are TGTGCCAGCAGTTCCCCGACTAGCGGGAGCGAGACC.

This clone was seen many times. The read ends 3 residues shy of where the CDR3 ends; the end is completed using the germline J gene. The gene calls are TRBV20-1 and TRBJ2-7; the D is unclear. This CDR3 spans 12 amino acids. The V and J ends lost 7 bases and 0 bases respectively, with 10 bases between them. CDR1 DFQATT and CDR2 SNEGSKA come from the germline V gene (reference sequence). Incomplete CDR3 DNA: TGCAGTGTCGGTCTAAGCTCCTACGAG. Translated, it gives CSVGLSSYE. The entire CDR3 protein is CSVGLSSYEQYF.

Ten or more counts support this clone. The read halts 3 residues ahead of the CDR3 end, with the missing end drawn from the germline J gene. The chain uses TRBV19 and TRBJ2-7; 9 bases align to TRBD2. Germline CDR1 LNHDA, CDR2 SQIVND (reference sequence). V dropped 5 bases and J dropped 4; count of bases not matched to a gene: 12. This CDR3 is 16 amino acids long. The covered CDR3 bases are TGTGCCAGTAGTCCCCTCCGGGCTAGCGGGAATTACGAG. Protein: CASSPLRASGNYE. The entire CDR3 sequence reads CASSPLRASGNYEQYF. Looking up the rest from reference TRBV19 and TRBJ2-7 gives the full variable domain: DGGITQSPKYLFRKEGQNVTLSCEQNLNHDAMYWYRQDPGQGLRLIYYSQIVNDFQKGDIAEGYSVSREKKESFPLTVTSAQKNPTAFYLCASSPLRASGNYEQYFGPGTRLTVT.

Note on this clone: The read ends 3 residues before the CDR3 terminus; that terminus is restored from the germline J gene. This rearrangement joins TRBV13 to TRBJ1-5, with 12 bases fitting TRBD1. The length of the CDR3 is 16 residues. The V segment lost 6 bases and the J segment 5 bases; nucleotides outside the gene matches: 8. Germline V CDR1 and CDR2: PRHDT, FYEKMQ (reference sequence). The CDR3 here is CASSKSGTGGDQPQHF. The sequenced CDR3 bases are TGTGCCAGCAGTAAGTCCGGGACAGGGGGCGATCAGCCC. The full variable domain, in which reference TRBV13 and TRBJ1-5 provide the parts outside the CDR3, is AAGVIQSPRHLIKEKRETATLKCYPIPRHDTVYWYQQGPGQDPQFLISFYEKMQSDKGSIPDRFSAQQFSDYHSELNMSSLELGDSALYFCASSKSGTGGDQPQHFGDGTRLSIL.

The table lists this clone with many counts. The CDR3 end is not reached by the read, which stops 3 residues before it; the germline J gene fills it in. The chain links TRBV2 to TRBJ1-4; 7 nucleotides line up with TRBD1. In germline, CDR1 is SNHLY, CDR2 FYNNEI. The CDR3 length is 14 residues. V gave up 6 bases and J gave up 7 bases; unmatched junction bases: 8. The DNA read from the CDR3 is TGTGCCAGCAGGGTACAGGGGAACGGTGAAAAA. It codes for CASRVQGNGEK. The whole CDR3 reads CASRVQGNGEKLFF.

A word on this clone: The CDR3 end falls 3 residues outside the read, so it is completed with the germline J gene. The chain has TRBV11-2 and TRBJ1-1; 7 bases match TRBD1. Germline V gives CDR1 SGHAT, CDR2 FQNNGV. The length of the CDR3 is 13 residues. The CDR3 is CASSQGVGARAFF. Incomplete CDR3 DNA: TGTGCCAGCAGCCAGGGGGTGGGGGCGAGG.

This clone qualifies as medium-sized (0.01 to 0.1%). The CDR3 end falls 3 residues outside the read, so it is completed with the germline J gene. The V gene is TRBV2, the J gene TRBJ1-5; no reliable D call. Trimming left V 5 bases short and J 0 bases short, with 11 bases between. The germline V gene encodes CDR1 SNHLY and CDR2 FYNNEI. The CDR3 has 15 amino acids. This chain's CDR3 is CASSSGHYSNQPQHF. Incomplete CDR3 DNA: TGTGCCAGCAGTTCGGGTCACTATAGCAATCAGCCC.

This clone was seen ten or more times. The DNA ends 3 residues before the CDR3 does, and the rest of the CDR3 is filled in from the germline J gene. The chain employs TRBV20-1 and TRBJ2-1; D is perhaps TRBD1 (5 bases). In germline, CDR1 is DFQATT, CDR2 SNEGSKA (reference sequence). Deletions cut 2 bases from V and 3 bases from J, with 11 bases between. There are 14 residues in the CDR3. Partial CDR3 DNA: TGCAGTGCTAGAACTGGGGCCTTCTACAATGAG. It encodes CSARTGAFYNE. The full CDR3 sequence reads CSARTGAFYNEQFF.

This clone was detected many times. The sequenced fragment ends 3 residues before the CDR3 boundary, so the rest is inferred from the germline J gene. The chain is built from TRBV7-2 and TRBJ2-7; weak D call: TRBD2 (5 bases). Between the trimmed V and J ends, which lost 6 bases and 3 bases, there was a span of 18 bases. Germline V gene sequence: CDR1 SGHTA, CDR2 FQGNSA. The CDR3 runs to 15 residues. CDR3 sequence: CASSYPERTYYEQYF. Incomplete CDR3 DNA: TGTGCCAGCAGTTACCCGGAGCGGACCTACTACGAG.

In its sample, this clone was seen many times. Coverage ceases 3 residues before the CDR3 finishes, and the germline J gene fills in the end. This chain connects TRBV5-6 to TRBJ2-1; D is possibly TRBD2 (6 bases). The CDR3 totals 15 residues. Per the germline V gene, CDR1 is SGHDT and CDR2 is YYEEEE. With 2 bases removed from V and 6 bases from J, the gap between germline ends came to 15 bases. The part of the CDR3 DNA that was read is TGTGCCAGCAGCTTCAAGGGACTCGGTACCAATGAG. Amino acids: CASSFKGLGTNE. The whole CDR3 sequence is CASSFKGLGTNEQFF.